This TCR beta chain appears in the sequencing data of a study of monozygotic twins with inflammatory bowel disease. Regarding the study as a whole: With others, IBD patients shared fewer clonotypes than healthy twins did, especially with disease activity. Whether twins were concordant or discordant made no difference to repertoire similarity, possibly from limited power. On the inverse Simpson index, IBD patients scored lower for TCRbeta diversity than healthy co-twins.

TCRdb re-called the 5' RACE reads; every CDR3 protein appears as one record, without DNA. The repertoire table contains about 210,000 distinct CDR3 sequences. Comment on this clonotype: Its antigen remains unknown.

The CDR3 consists of 14 residues. This TCR came from a human donor with ulcerative colitis or Crohn's disease, or a healthy co-twin of an affected twin (not recorded which). The chain uses TRBV12-3 or TRBV12-4 and TRBJ2-7; TCRdb indicates TRBD1, and absent DNA this call remains unverified. Sequencing was done on a sample of blood. The CDR3 spells CASSFGGRSYEQYF.